The 26 T cell receptor beta chains below were found in one sample sequenced in a study of T cells expressing NK-cell markers. TCRdb reprocessed the 5' RACE reads and stores each CDR3 protein as one record, lacking DNA. The listing records 350,000 to 500,000 distinct CDR3 sequences. The material sequenced was blood T cells: a sorted CD56 or NKG2C T cell subset, CD4+ or CD8+ T cells, or bulk PBMC T cells (not recorded which). The receptors were gathered from a woman aged 18 to 75 in good health.

V is TRBV7-2 and J is TRBJ1-6; no DNA is available, so the TRBD1 call from TCRdb remains unchecked. The CDR3 loop spans 13 amino acids. The germline V gene encodes CDR1 SGHTA and CDR2 FQGNSA. CDR3 region: CASSRPGLSPLHF. Full variable domain (outside the CDR3, taken from reference TRBV7-2 and TRBJ1-6): GAGVSQSPSNKVTEKGKDVELRCDPISGHTALYWYRQSLGQGLEFLIYFQGNSAPDKSGLPSDRFSAERTGGSVSTLTIQRTQQEDSAVYLCASSRPGLSPLHFGNGTRLTVT.

The chain recombines TRBV5-1 with TRBJ2-3; TCRdb lists TRBD2, though no DNA is available to test this call. The CDR3 is made up of 16 amino acids. Germline V gene sequence: CDR1 SGHRS, CDR2 YFSETQ. The CDR3 protein is CASSQTSGSRADTQYF. Full variable domain (outside the CDR3, taken from reference TRBV5-1 and TRBJ2-3): KAGVTQTPRYLIKTRGQQVTLSCSPISGHRSVSWYQQTPGQGLQFLFEYFSETQRNKGNFPGRFSGRQFSNSRSEMNVSTLELGDSALYLCASSQTSGSRADTQYFGPGTRLTVL.

This chain links TRBV11-2 with TRBJ2-5. The V gene's germline CDR1 is SGHAT and CDR2 FQNNGV. The length of the CDR3 is 14 residues. The CDR3 reads CASSSFTTGETQYF.

The J gene is TRBJ2-1, the V gene TRBV6-5. The CDR3 has 16 amino acids. Germline assignment: CDR1 MNHEY and CDR2 SVGAGI. The CDR3 region is CASSYEGSPPYNEQFF.

The rearrangement links TRBV12-3 or TRBV12-4 to TRBJ2-6. This CDR3 spans 15 amino acids. The CDR3 is CASSLHGSGANVLTF.

The J gene is TRBJ1-2, the V gene TRBV27; absent DNA, TCRdb's TRBD1 call cannot be checked. The CDR3 has 15 amino acids. Germline V gene lookup returns CDR1 MNHEY and CDR2 SMNVEV (reference sequence). The CDR3 is CASSFATGGLYGYTF.

The chain has TRBV5-8 and TRBJ2-7; TCRdb's D call, TRBD1, is unchecked because there is no DNA. The V gene's germline CDR1 is SGHTS and CDR2 YDEGEE. The CDR3 extends over 15 amino acids. The CDR3 sequence: CASSRGQEGSYEQYF. The full variable domain, with the rest looked up from reference TRBV5-8 and TRBJ2-7, is EAGVTQSPTHLIKTRGQQATLRCSPISGHTSVYWYQQALGLGLQFLLWYDEGEERNRGNFPPRFSGRQFPNYSSELNVNALELEDSALYLCASSRGQEGSYEQYFGPGTRLTVT.

The chain carries TRBV6-5 and TRBJ2-7; the TRBD2 assignment by TCRdb is unverifiable without DNA. The germline gives CDR1 MNHEY, CDR2 SVGAGI. CDR3 length equals 15 residues. The CDR3 loop is CASSYSRLAPYEQYF.

The chain has TRBV12-3 or TRBV12-4 and TRBJ1-6. This CDR3 spans 12 amino acids. The CDR3 here is CASQRTNSPLHF.

V and J are TRBV4-2 and TRBJ2-6. Germline-derived CDR1 and CDR2 are LGHNA and YNFKEQ. The CDR3 consists of 18 residues. The chain's CDR3 is CASSQEAVWSSGANVLTF.

The chain uses TRBV24-1 and TRBJ2-3; absent DNA, TCRdb's TRBD2 call cannot be checked. This CDR3 has 13 residues. Germline CDR1 reads KGHDR; CDR2 reads SFDVKD. The CDR3 is CATAGGGTDTQYF.

The J gene is TRBJ2-1, the V gene TRBV4-2; TCRdb's D gene call, TRBD1, goes unchecked for lack of DNA. There are 16 residues in the CDR3. Germline CDR1 reads LGHNA; CDR2 reads YNFKEQ. This CDR3 is CASSRDPVGVQNEQFF.

This chain connects TRBV9 to TRBJ2-3; the D gene TCRdb calls, TRBD1, cannot be checked with no DNA. Germline-derived CDR1 and CDR2 are SGDLS and YYNGEE. The CDR3 is 17 residues long. The CDR3 is CASSGRLAGAHTDTQYF.

The rearrangement joins TRBV7-2 to TRBJ2-4. CDR3 length equals 15 residues. Germline V CDR1 and CDR2: SGHTA, FQGNSA. The CDR3 protein is CASSLDRLAGNIQYF. Variable domain in full (rest from reference TRBV7-2 and TRBJ2-4): GAGVSQSPSNKVTEKGKDVELRCDPISGHTALYWYRQSLGQGLEFLIYFQGNSAPDKSGLPSDRFSAERTGGSVSTLTIQRTQQEDSAVYLCASSLDRLAGNIQYFGAGTRLSVL.

V usage is TRBV7-2 and J usage is TRBJ2-3; TCRdb's D call of TRBD2 is untestable without DNA. Germline V gene data show CDR1 as SGHTA and CDR2 as FQGNSA. This CDR3 is 16 amino acids long. The CDR3 protein is CASSLGRLAGGDTQYF.

This chain links TRBV5-4 with TRBJ2-3; TCRdb designates TRBD1, a call that cannot be tested without DNA. Germline V gene lookup returns CDR1 SGHNT and CDR2 YYREEE (reference sequence). This CDR3 spans 11 amino acids. The CDR3 spells CASSPGGTQYF.

This CDR3 reads CASKGTSGPSYNEQFF. The V call is TRBV25-1, the J call TRBJ2-1; TCRdb's D call, TRBD2, is unchecked because there is no DNA. The CDR3 length is 16 residues. Germline lookup yields CDR1 MGHDK and CDR2 SYGVNS.

The V and J genes are TRBV20-1 and TRBJ2-1; there is no DNA to check the TCRdb D call of TRBD1. The CDR3 is 14 residues long. Germline CDR1 DFQATT, CDR2 SNEGSKA (reference sequence). The CDR3 protein is CSARGEGIYGEQFF.

The V gene is TRBV29-1, the J gene TRBJ1-1; TCRdb selects TRBD1, and the lack of DNA leaves this call unchecked. CDR3 length equals 14 residues. In germline, CDR1 is SQVTM, CDR2 ANQGSEA. CDR3 loop: CSVDRRGKTTEAFF.

The V and J genes are TRBV18 and TRBJ1-1; TCRdb indicates TRBD1, and absent DNA this call remains unverified. CDR1 and CDR2 (germline): KGHSH, LQKENI. The CDR3 extends over 16 amino acids. CDR3 amino acids: CASSPASGTEHTEAFF.

V gene TRBV4-1 combines with J gene TRBJ1-1. This CDR3 contains 13 residues. Germline CDR1 reads MGHRA; CDR2 reads YSYEKL. The CDR3 sequence: CASSHEGNTEAFF.

V gene TRBV4-1 combines with J gene TRBJ2-3; the D call from TCRdb, TRBD2, cannot be confirmed without DNA. The germline CDR1 and CDR2 sequences are MGHRA and YSYEKL. The CDR3 consists of 14 residues. This CDR3 reads CASSLGDFPDTQYF.

The V call is TRBV6-2 or TRBV6-3, the J call TRBJ2-1; the D call of TRBD2 rests on TCRdb alone, since no DNA is present to check it. Germline V gene data show CDR1 as MNHEY and CDR2 as SVGEGT. CDR3 length: 16 residues. The CDR3 region is CASTIPGTSGSHEQFF.

This chain links TRBV5-5 with TRBJ2-6; lacking DNA, the TRBD1 call made by TCRdb goes unchecked. This CDR3 contains 17 residues. Germline values: CDR1 SGHKS, CDR2 YYEKEE (reference sequence). This CDR3 is CASSLLLDRGGANVLTF.

This rearrangement joins TRBV4-1 to TRBJ2-5. The germline V gene has CDR1 MGHRA and CDR2 YSYEKL. The CDR3 covers 13 residues. CDR3 sequence: CASSHLVEETQYF.

The chain carries TRBV10-3 and TRBJ2-1; TCRdb names TRBD2, which stays unverified in the absence of DNA. The CDR3 totals 19 residues. The germline gives CDR1 ENHRY, CDR2 SYGVKD. Here the CDR3 reads CAMSEGEAGARRTYNEQFF.